The 15 T cell receptor beta chains below come from one sample, sequenced in a study of cytomegalovirus exposure and HLA in healthy donors. Use of 60 Vbeta and 13 Jbeta primers characterized the PCR. Assay used: immunoSEQ multiplex PCR; TCRdb lists only in-frame clones, some missing. In all, the sample yields 150,000 to 250,000 clones. The sequenced sample consisted of PBMCs. The source of these receptors is a boy aged 10-17 years in good health and CMV-seronegative.

The chain is built from TRBV19 and TRBJ1-6; 8 positions match TRBD1. V lost 4 bases, J lost 7 bases, and 6 bases stayed unmatched. The CDR3 is 15 amino acids. In germline, CDR1 is LNHDA, CDR2 SQIVND (reference sequence). The CDR3 nucleotides read TGTGCCAGTAGTAACCGCTGGGACAGGAATTCACCCCTCCACTTT. Its protein product is CASSNRWDRNSPLHF.

Comment on this clone: The identical CDR3 is also encoded by other nucleotide sequences in the sample. The chain couples TRBV12-5 to TRBJ1-5; 7 nucleotides align to TRBD1. From germline, CDR1 is LGHNT and CDR2 FRNRAP. The CDR3 is 15 residues long. The ends lost 1 base at V and 5 bases at J; junction bases unmatched: 5. The CDR3 region has the DNA TGTGCTAGTGGTTTGGGACAGGGTGCCGATCAGCCCCAGCATTTT. Residues: CASGLGQGADQPQHF.

The V gene is TRBV5-4, the J gene TRBJ1-1, with D possibly being TRBD1 (6 bases). The V gene's germline CDR1 is SGHNT and CDR2 YYREEE (reference sequence). The V end lost 4 bases, the J end lost 8 bases, and 12 bases lay between the germline ends. There are 12 residues in the CDR3. The CDR3: CASSPTGQEAFF. The CDR3 DNA reads TGTGCCAGCAGCCCGACCGGACAGGAAGCTTTCTTT.

The V and J genes are TRBV5-1 and TRBJ2-7; TRBD1 matches at 7 bases. Germline lookup yields CDR1 SGHRS and CDR2 YFSETQ. The ends lost 6 bases at V and 0 bases at J; junction bases unmatched: 9. This CDR3 comprises 15 residues. The CDR3 spells CASTRDSFYSYEQYF. CDR3 bases: TGCGCCAGCACCCGGGACAGCTTCTACTCCTACGAGCAGTACTTC. Supplemented by reference TRBV5-1 and TRBJ2-7, the full variable domain reads KAGVTQTPRYLIKTRGQQVTLSCSPISGHRSVSWYQQTPGQGLQFLFEYFSETQRNKGNFPGRFSGRQFSNSRSEMNVSTLELGDSALYLCASTRDSFYSYEQYFGPGTRLTVT.

The rearrangement links TRBV14 to TRBJ2-7; 12 nucleotides align to TRBD2. The CDR3 extends over 16 amino acids. V lost 4 bases, J lost 5 bases, and 9 bases stayed unmatched. CDR1 and CDR2 from the germline V gene are SGHDN and FVKESK. This chain's CDR3 is CASSPLKLAGGHEQYF. In DNA, the CDR3 is TGTGCCAGCAGCCCGCTGAAGCTAGCGGGGGGGCACGAGCAGTACTTC.

In regard to this clone: Germline and junction disagree at one end, which may indicate a read error. The chain has TRBV6-5 and TRBJ2-7, with TRBD1 matching 7 bases. The CDR3 is 14 amino acids. The V gene's germline CDR1 is MNHEY and CDR2 SVGAGI. The CDR3 DNA reads TGTGCCAGCAGTAACTCGGGACAGAACTACGAGCAGTACTTC. Amino acid sequence: CASSNSGQNYEQYF.

The chain links TRBV27 to TRBJ1-1; D might be TRBD1 (6 bases). The CDR3 sequence is 15 residues long. V dropped 2 bases and J dropped 6 bases, with 16 bases sitting between them. Per germline, CDR1 MNHEY and CDR2 SMNVEV (reference sequence). In DNA form, the CDR3 reads TGTGCCAGCAGTTTAATCCCCCAGGGGAGCGCTGAAGCTTTCTTT. Translated: CASSLIPQGSAEAFF.

The gene calls are TRBV19 and TRBJ1-1; TRBD1 matches at 8 bases. CDR1 LNHDA and CDR2 SQIVND come from the germline V gene (reference sequence). V was clipped by 7 bases and J by 4 bases; unmatched bases: 11. This CDR3 spans 15 amino acids. The CDR3 region has the DNA TGTGCCAGTAACCCCATGACAGGGGCGGGCACTGAAGCTTTCTTT. It specifies CASNPMTGAGTEAFF.

The rearrangement links TRBV21-1 to TRBJ2-7; no check of the table's D call, TRBD1, against the DNA was made. TRBV21-1 is classified as a pseudogene. The CDR3 length is 13 residues. The CDR3: CAIPGHLTYEQYF. CDR3 DNA sequence: TGTGCCATCCCGGGACACCTCACCTACGAGCAGTACTTC.

The V call is TRBV28, the J call TRBJ2-5; 10 bases are a match to TRBD1. The germline V gene encodes CDR1 MDHEN and CDR2 SYDVKM. V lost 4 bases to trimming and J lost 9 bases; unmatched junction nucleotides: 5. This CDR3 spans 13 amino acids. The CDR3 is CASSYRTGGAQYF. CDR3 DNA: TGTGCCAGCAGTTATCGGACAGGGGGGGCCCAGTACTTC.

Of note for this clone: At one boundary the junction diverges from the germline segment, which might be a read error. The V and J genes are TRBV2 and TRBJ1-2, with 7 nucleotides matching TRBD1. From germline, CDR1 is SNHLY and CDR2 FYNNEI. The CDR3 length is 15 residues. In DNA form, the CDR3 reads TGTGCCAGCAGTGATGGAGGGGGCGGTTTTGGGAATACGAACTTC. Protein: CASSDGGGGFGNTNF.

The chain recombines TRBV7-2 with TRBJ1-3, with D maybe TRBD1 (6 bases). The V and J ends lost 5 bases and 6 bases respectively, with 11 bases between them. Per germline, CDR1 SGHTA and CDR2 FQGNSA. CDR3 size: 13 residues. The CDR3 sequence: CASSPGAQNTIYF. The DNA of the CDR3 is TGTGCCAGCAGCCCAGGGGCCCAAAACACCATATATTTT.

The J gene is TRBJ2-7, the V gene TRBV30, with a possible D match to TRBD2 (6 bases). Between the trimmed V and J ends, which lost 2 bases and 0 bases, there was a span of 11 bases. Germline-derived CDR1 and CDR2 are GTSNPN and SVGIG (reference sequence). The CDR3 spans 14 residues. The CDR3 region has the DNA TGTGCCTGGAGTAGTCGGAGGGTCTCCTACGAGCAGTACTTC. Translating gives CAWSSRRVSYEQYF.

J is TRBJ1-5 and V is TRBV30; 9 bases line up with TRBD1. Germline values: CDR1 GTSNPN, CDR2 SVGIG (reference sequence). J lost 5 bases, V lost 5 bases, and 4 bases had no gene match. This CDR3 has 13 residues. The CDR3 protein is CAWGTGLDQPQHF. CDR3 sequence (DNA): TGTGCCTGGGGGACAGGGTTAGATCAGCCCCAGCATTTT.

The chain joins TRBV19 to TRBJ2-2, with TRBD1 matching 10 bases. In germline, CDR1 is LNHDA, CDR2 SQIVND (reference sequence). This CDR3 contains 16 residues. V was clipped by 8 bases and J by 5 bases; unmatched bases: 11. In DNA, the CDR3 is TGTGCCAGTTCCGCCGGGACAGGGGCTGGGACCGGGGAGCTGTTTTTT. Its protein product is CASSAGTGAGTGELFF.